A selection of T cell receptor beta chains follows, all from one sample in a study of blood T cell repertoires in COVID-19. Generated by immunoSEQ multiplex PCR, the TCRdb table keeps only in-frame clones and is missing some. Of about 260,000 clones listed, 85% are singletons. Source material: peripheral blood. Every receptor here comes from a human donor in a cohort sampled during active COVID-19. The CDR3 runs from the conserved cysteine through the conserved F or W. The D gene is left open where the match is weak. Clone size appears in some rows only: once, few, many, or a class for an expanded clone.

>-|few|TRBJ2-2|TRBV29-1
CSVSTTNTGELFF
TGCAGCGTTTCGACTACGAACACCGGGGAGCTGTTTTTT
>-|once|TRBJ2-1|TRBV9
CASSVGLGDNEQFF
TGTGCCAGCAGCGTAGGTCTGGGAGACAATGAGCAGTTCTTC
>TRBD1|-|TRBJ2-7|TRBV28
CASSLGQVEQYF
TGTGCCAGCAGTCTAGGACAGGTGGAGCAGTACTTC
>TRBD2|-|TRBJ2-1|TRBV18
CASSPSGRVNNEQFF
TGTGCCAGCTCACCATCCGGGAGGGTAAACAATGAGCAGTTCTTC
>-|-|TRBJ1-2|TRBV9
CASSVGTSEIYGYTF
TGTGCCAGCAGCGTAGGCACCTCCGAGATATATGGCTACACCTTC
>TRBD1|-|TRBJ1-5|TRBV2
CASRGTGVGNQPQHF
TGTGCCAGCAGGGGGACAGGGGTTGGCAATCAGCCCCAGCATTTT
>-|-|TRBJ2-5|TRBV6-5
CASRTRGRGETQYF
TGTGCCAGCAGGACGCGGGGAAGGGGAGAGACCCAGTACTTC
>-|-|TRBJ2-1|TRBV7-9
CASSWGHYNEQFF
TGTGCCAGCAGCTGGGGCCACTACAATGAGCAGTTCTTC
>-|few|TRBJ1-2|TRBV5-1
CASSPGQNIYGYTF
TGCGCCAGCAGCCCTGGACAGAATATCTATGGCTACACCTTC
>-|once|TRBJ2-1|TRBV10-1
CASSGSRTGEQFF
TGCGCCAGCAGTGGCTCCCGAACGGGTGAGCAGTTCTTC
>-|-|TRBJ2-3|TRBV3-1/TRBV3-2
CASSRSRFQYF
TGTGCCAGCAGCCGGTCCCGGTTTCAGTATTTT
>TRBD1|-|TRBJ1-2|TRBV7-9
CASSTDRDGYGYTF
TGTGCCAGCAGCACCGACAGGGACGGGTATGGCTACACCTTC
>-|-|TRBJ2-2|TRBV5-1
CASSLYIGANTGELFF
TGCGCCAGCAGCTTGTACATCGGGGCGAACACCGGGGAGCTGTTTTTT
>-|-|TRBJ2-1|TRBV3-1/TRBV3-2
CASSRGASYNEQFF
TGTGCCAGCAGCCGGGGAGCATCCTACAATGAGCAGTTCTTC
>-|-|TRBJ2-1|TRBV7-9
CASSLAQYNEQFF
TGTGCCAGCAGCTTAGCCCAGTACAATGAGCAGTTCTTC
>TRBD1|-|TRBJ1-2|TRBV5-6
CASSVRGQGAAYGYTF
TGTGCCAGCAGCGTGCGAGGACAGGGTGCGGCGTATGGCTACACCTTC
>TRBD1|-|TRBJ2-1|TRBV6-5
CASRRDRVDEQFF
TGTGCCAGCCGAAGGGACAGGGTAGATGAGCAGTTCTTC
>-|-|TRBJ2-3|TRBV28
CASSSPQGEGTDTQYF
TGTGCCAGCAGTTCCCCCCAAGGGGAAGGCACAGATACGCAGTATTTT
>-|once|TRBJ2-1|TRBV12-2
CASRPGLAGVPLIYNEQFF
TGTGCAAGTCGCCCGGGACTAGCGGGAGTTCCCCTCATATACAATGAGCAGTTCTTC
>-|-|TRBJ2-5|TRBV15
CATSRDHRQRNF
TGTGCCACCAGCAGAGATCATCGACAGCGAAACTTC
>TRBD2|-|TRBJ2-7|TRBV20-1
CSASGREGISYEQYF
TGCAGTGCTAGTGGGAGGGAGGGGATTTCCTACGAGCAGTACTTC
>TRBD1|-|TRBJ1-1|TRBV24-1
CAVRKGANTEAFF
TGTGCCGTACGCAAGGGGGCTAATACTGAAGCTTTCTTT
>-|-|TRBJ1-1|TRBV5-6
CASSLGTGRRNTEAFF
TGTGCCAGCAGCTTGGGGACGGGGAGGAGGAACACTGAAGCTTTCTTT
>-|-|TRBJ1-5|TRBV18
CASSPQGSSNQPQHF
TGTGCCAGCTCACCCCAGGGTTCTAGCAATCAGCCCCAGCATTTT
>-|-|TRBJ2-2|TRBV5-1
CASSLDYTGELFF
TGCGCCAGCAGCTTGGACTACACCGGGGAGCTGTTTTTT
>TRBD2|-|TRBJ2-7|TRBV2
CASSEEKAGVSLKQYF
TGTGCCAGCAGTGAAGAGAAAGCGGGAGTCTCCTTGAAGCAGTACTTC
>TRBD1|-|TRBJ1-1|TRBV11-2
CASSRQGNTEAFF
TGTGCCAGCAGCCGACAGGGTAACACTGAAGCTTTCTTT
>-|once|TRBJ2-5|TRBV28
CATRQETQYF
TGTGCCACGCGGCAAGAGACCCAGTACTTC